These 15 T cell receptor beta chains originate from one sample sequenced in a study of beta chain features in type 1 diabetes. Their cognate antigens are unknown. General study findings and limits: People with Type 1 diabetes carried modestly yet significantly shorter TCRB CDR3s in all four CD4+ subsets.

Every isolated RNA sample was fully reverse transcribed, so sequencing captured expressed TCRB transcripts. This table comes from immunoSEQ multiplex PCR, and its TCRdb copy is limited to in-frame clones, with some not included. Here the sample spans approximately 280,000 clones, approximately 15% being singletons. The sample consisted of naive CD4+ T cells from blood. The source of these receptors is a man aged 18 to 29 with type 1 diabetes.

The genes are TRBV6-5 and TRBJ2-1, with D unresolved. The CDR3 covers 14 residues. V shed 2 bases and J shed 2 bases, with 7 bases lying between them. Germline V gene data show CDR1 as MNHEY and CDR2 as SVGAGI. CDR3 amino acids: CASSYGATYNEQFF. Written as DNA, the CDR3 is TGTGCCAGCAGTTACGGAGCCACCTACAATGAGCAGTTCTTC.

The V gene is TRBV19, the J gene TRBJ2-7; 9 nucleotides agree with TRBD1. CDR1 is LNHDA and CDR2 is SQIVND in the germline V gene (reference sequence). This CDR3 region has 9 residues. Here the CDR3 DNA reads TGTGCCGTCCGGGACAGGGTTTCCGTC. This encodes CAVRDRVSV.

CDR3 residues: CSVERRGPAADTQYF. Written as DNA, the CDR3 is TGCAGCGTTGAAAGGAGGGGGCCGGCAGCAGATACGCAGTATTTT. The rearrangement uses TRBV29-1 and TRBJ2-3; D perhaps matches TRBD1 (7 bases). Trimming removed 2 bases from V and 4 bases from J, with 16 bases in between. Germline CDR1 reads SQVTM; CDR2 reads ANQGSEA. This CDR3 has 15 residues.

The chain employs TRBV30 and TRBJ2-6; D unclear. The CDR3 is 15 residues long. CDR1 is GTSNPN and CDR2 is SVGIG in the germline V gene (reference sequence). Deletions cut 5 bases from V and 0 bases from J, with 11 bases between. CDR3 loop: CAWVRGLSGANVLTF. The CDR3 nucleotides read TGTGCCTGGGTCAGAGGCCTCTCTGGGGCCAACGTCCTGACTTTC.

This clone occurred a few times. The chain is built from TRBV28 and TRBJ2-7; 10 bases align to TRBD2. The ends lost 3 bases at V and 1 base at J; junction bases unmatched: 3. The CDR3 is 15 amino acids. CDR1 and CDR2 from the germline V gene are MDHEN and SYDVKM. The CDR3, as DNA: TGTGCCAGCAGTTTGGGACTAGCGCAATCCTACGAGCAGTACTTC. This encodes CASSLGLAQSYEQYF.

CDR3 amino acids: CATSRDLASGSGEQYF. In nucleotides, the CDR3 is TGTGCCACCAGCAGAGATCTCGCTAGCGGGAGTGGCGAGCAGTACTTC. The chain carries TRBV15 and TRBJ2-7; 10 nucleotides match TRBD2. CDR3 length: 16 amino acids. Germline values: CDR1 LNHNV, CDR2 YYDKDF (reference sequence). Trimming removed 0 bases from V and 6 bases from J; junction bases left unmatched: 8.

This chain links TRBV6-5 with TRBJ1-6, with 9 nucleotides matching TRBD1. Germline lookup yields CDR1 MNHEY and CDR2 SVGAGI. The CDR3 totals 15 residues. J was trimmed by 10 bases and V by 1 base; bases with no gene match: 5. CDR3 residues: CASSYYGTGSSPLHF. The CDR3 region has the DNA TGTGCCAGCAGTTACTACGGGACAGGGAGCTCACCCCTCCACTTT.

The gene calls are TRBV5-4 and TRBJ2-5, with TRBD1 matching over 7 bases. This CDR3 has 15 amino acids. From germline, CDR1 is SGHNT and CDR2 YYREEE (reference sequence). Germline trimming cut 4 bases from V and 2 bases from J; bases unmatched to any gene: 8. In nucleotides, the CDR3 is TGTGCCAGCAGCCTCTCTAGGGACAGACAAGAGACCCAGTACTTC. Its translation: CASSLSRDRQETQYF.

The V call is TRBV27, the J call TRBJ1-6; 9 bases line up with TRBD1. The V segment lost 5 bases and the J segment 9 bases; nucleotides outside the gene matches: 5. Germline loops: CDR1 MNHEY, CDR2 SMNVEV (reference sequence). CDR3 length: 14 residues. This CDR3 is CASSKQGASSPLHF. CDR3 nucleotides: TGTGCCAGCAGTAAACAGGGGGCAAGTTCACCCCTCCACTTT.

The rearrangement links TRBV12-5 to TRBJ2-3, with 7 bases aligning to TRBD2. Germline-derived CDR1 and CDR2 are LGHNT and FRNRAP. Unmatched junction bases numbered 7, after V lost 1 base and J lost 6 bases. CDR3 length: 15 amino acids. The CDR3 bases are TGTGCTAGTGGTTTGGGGCTAGCGGAGACCGATACGCAGTATTTT. It encodes CASGLGLAETDTQYF.

This chain joins TRBV21-1 and TRBJ2-7; the table's D call of TRBD2 was not tested on the DNA. TRBV21-1 is a pseudogene. The CDR3 sequence is 15 residues long. This chain's CDR3 is CASSKVALSTIEQYF. In nucleotides, the CDR3 is TGTGCCAGCAGCAAAGTAGCGCTAAGTACCATCGAGCAGTACTTC.

The CDR3 reads CASTRDFRYEQYF. CDR3 DNA sequence: TGTGCCAGCACCCGGGACTTTCGCTACGAGCAGTACTTC. The chain recombines TRBV2 with TRBJ2-7, with a possible D match to TRBD2 (6 bases). CDR1 and CDR2 from the germline V gene are SNHLY and FYNNEI. The CDR3 is 13 residues long. Trimming left V 7 bases short and J 3 bases short, with 13 bases between.

The chain employs TRBV7-2 and TRBJ2-7; the D gene is possibly TRBD2 (6 bases). Germline V gives CDR1 SGHTA, CDR2 FQGNSA. V was cut by 3 bases and J by 3 bases, with 15 bases left in between. This CDR3 has 15 residues. CDR3: CASSFGRGTGYEQYF. The CDR3 region has the DNA TGTGCCAGCAGCTTTGGGCGGGGAACGGGCTACGAGCAGTACTTC. The variable domain in full, with the rest retrieved from reference TRBV7-2 and TRBJ2-7, is GAGVSQSPSNKVTEKGKDVELRCDPISGHTALYWYRQSLGQGLEFLIYFQGNSAPDKSGLPSDRFSAERTGGSVSTLTIQRTQQEDSAVYLCASSFGRGTGYEQYFGPGTRLTVT.

This clone was detected only a few times. The chain recombines TRBV4-3 with TRBJ1-2; 7 bases are shared with TRBD1. The CDR3 totals 15 residues. V gave up 3 bases and J gave up 5 bases; unmatched junction bases: 9. Germline CDR1 is LGHNA and CDR2 is YSLEER. CDR3 DNA: TGCGCCAGCAGCCATAACGGACAGGCCGTATATGGCTACACCTTC. Protein product: CASSHNGQAVYGYTF.

This clone was seen only a few times. The rearrangement joins TRBV30 to TRBJ1-1; weak D call: TRBD1 (6 bases). The CDR3 totals 15 residues. Germline CDR1 is GTSNPN and CDR2 is SVGIG (reference sequence). Trimming removed 2 bases from V and 4 bases from J, with 17 bases in between. This CDR3 reads CAWSPLQGLTTEAFF. CDR3 in DNA: TGTGCCTGGAGTCCACTACAGGGTTTGACCACTGAAGCTTTCTTT.